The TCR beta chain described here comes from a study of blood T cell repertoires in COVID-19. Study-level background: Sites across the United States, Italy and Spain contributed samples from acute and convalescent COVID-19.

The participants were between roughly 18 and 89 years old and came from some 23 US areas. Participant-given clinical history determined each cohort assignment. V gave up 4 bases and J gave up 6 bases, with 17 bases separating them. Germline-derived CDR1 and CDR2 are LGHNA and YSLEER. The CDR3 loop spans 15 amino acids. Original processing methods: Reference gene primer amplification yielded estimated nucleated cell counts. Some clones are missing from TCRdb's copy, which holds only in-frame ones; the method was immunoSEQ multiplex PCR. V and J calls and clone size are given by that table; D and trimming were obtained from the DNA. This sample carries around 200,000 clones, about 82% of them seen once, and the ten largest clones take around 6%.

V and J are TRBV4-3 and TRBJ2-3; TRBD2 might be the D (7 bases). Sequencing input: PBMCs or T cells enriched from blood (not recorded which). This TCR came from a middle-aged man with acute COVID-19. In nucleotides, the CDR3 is TGCGCCAGCAGCCGCAGGAGGGGGGGTAGGGATACGCAGTATTTT. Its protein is CASSRRRGGRDTQYF.